The rows below give T cell receptor beta chains drawn from one sample of a study of blood T cell repertoires in COVID-19. Measured with immunoSEQ multiplex PCR; TCRdb has only the in-frame clones, and not every one. In the table there are roughly 230,000 clones, about 88% of which are singletons. Sequenced sample: PBMCs or T cells enriched from blood (not recorded which). Every receptor here comes from a woman aged 50 to 60 who had been exposed to COVID-19. Each CDR3 is given with its conserved first and last residue. The order of the fields is J gene, clone size, V gene, D gene, CDR3 DNA, CDR3 protein. The D gene is left open where the match is weak. Expanded clones get a size class; other rows say once, few or many, or leave the size out.

>TRBJ2-3|.|TRBV5-4|TRBD1
TGTGCCAGCAGCCTGGACAGGGACCCGCAGTATTTT
CASSLDRDPQYF
>TRBJ2-7|.|TRBV15|TRBD2
TGTGCCACCAGCAGTCAGCGGGGGCCCTACGAGCAGTACTTC
CATSSQRGPYEQYF
>TRBJ1-1|.|TRBV6-5|TRBD1
TGTGCCAGCAGTTACCCCATCACAGGGGGCACTGAAGCTTTCTTT
CASSYPITGGTEAFF
>TRBJ2-5|.|TRBV27|TRBD2
TGTGCCAGCAGTTTTGACTGTGGTAGCGGGGTCGGGGAGACCCAGTACTTC
CASSFDCGSGVGETQYF
>TRBJ1-1|.|TRBV7-9|.
TGTGCCAGCAGCGGCATCACTGAAGCTTTCTTT
CASSGITEAFF
>TRBJ2-7|.|TRBV6-2/TRBV6-3|.
TGTGCCAGCAGCCCCTCGATCTCGAGCTCCTACGAGCAGTACTTC
CASSPSISSSYEQYF
>TRBJ1-1|.|TRBV5-1|.
TGCGCCAGCAGCTTACAGCCGAACACTGAAGCTTTCTTT
CASSLQPNTEAFF
>TRBJ2-5|.|TRBV19|.
TGTGCCAGTAGTATCGCGGGGTACCAAGAGACCCAGTACTTC
CASSIAGYQETQYF
>TRBJ1-1|few|TRBV19|.
TGTGCCAGTAAATTCCCGGGTGTCACTGAAGCTTTCTTT
CASKFPGVTEAFF
>TRBJ1-1|.|TRBV7-3|.
TGTGCCAGCAGCCCCCAGGGTAGTAATACTGAAGCTTTCTTT
CASSPQGSNTEAFF
>TRBJ1-1|.|TRBV5-8|.
TGTGCCAGCAGCTTGGGGGCAACACCCGTAGGTGAAGCTTTCTTT
CASSLGATPVGEAFF
>TRBJ1-2|.|TRBV12-3/TRBV12-4|.
TGTGCCAGCAGTTTGCAGGCTGGTGGCTACACCTTC
CASSLQAGGYTF
>TRBJ1-5|.|TRBV19|TRBD1
TGTGCCAGTAGTCCAGACCGGACAGGGGTAAGCAATCAGCCCCAGCATTTT
CASSPDRTGVSNQPQHF
>TRBJ2-3|once|TRBV7-9|.
TGTGCCAGCAGTCTCAGCACAGATACGCAGTATTTT
CASSLSTDTQYF
>TRBJ2-5|.|TRBV3-1/TRBV3-2|.
TGTGCCAGCAGCCAAGGAGCAGGGCTAGAGACCCAGTACTTC
CASSQGAGLETQYF
>TRBJ1-2|.|TRBV4-3|.
TGCGCCAGCAGCCAAGGGTATCAAGGGGGCTATGGCTACACCTTC
CASSQGYQGGYGYTF
>TRBJ1-1|few|TRBV5-4|TRBD1
TGTGCCAGCAGCTTGGTACAGGGGACGGGTACTGAAGCTTTCTTT
CASSLVQGTGTEAFF
>TRBJ1-5|.|TRBV7-8|.
TGTGCCAGCAGCTTAGATACGGGAGGCAATCAGCCCCAGCATTTT
CASSLDTGGNQPQHF
>TRBJ2-7|.|TRBV6-4|.
TGTGCCAGCAGTGACAGGGCGGGAAACGAGCAGTACTTC
CASSDRAGNEQYF
>TRBJ1-4|few|TRBV5-1|.
TGCGCCAGCAGCTTGTTCTTCCCTGAAAAACTGTTTTTT
CASSLFFPEKLFF
>TRBJ2-7|.|TRBV7-9|TRBD2
TGTGCCAGCAGTCCTAGCGGAGGACTCGAGCAGTACTTC
CASSPSGGLEQYF
>TRBJ1-4|.|TRBV3-1/TRBV3-2|TRBD1
TGTGCCAGCAGCCAAGGGGACAGGGCAACTAATGAAAAACTGTTTTTT
CASSQGDRATNEKLFF
>TRBJ1-6|.|TRBV10-3|TRBD1
TGTGCCATCAGTTTGGACAGGGCTTCACCCCTCCACTTT
CAISLDRASPLHF
>TRBJ1-1|.|TRBV5-1|.
TGCGCCAGCAGAGTGACTCAACTGAACACTGAAGCTTTCTTT
CASRVTQLNTEAFF
>TRBJ1-4|.|TRBV11-2|TRBD1
TGTGCCAGCAGCCCCGACAGGGCCTGGGGAAAACTGTTTTTT
CASSPDRAWGKLFF
>TRBJ1-5|.|TRBV29-1|.
TGCAGTGTCGGGGGGAGGAACGGTCAGCCCCAGCATTTT
CSVGGRNGQPQHF
>TRBJ1-2|.|TRBV19|.
TGTGCCAGTAGTATGGAGGGCTATGGCTACACCTTC
CASSMEGYGYTF
>TRBJ1-1|.|TRBV11-2|TRBD1
TGTGCCAGCAGCCCGGACAGGGGGAACACTGAAGCTTTCTTT
CASSPDRGNTEAFF
>TRBJ2-7|.|TRBV7-2|.
TGTGCCAGCAGCTTCGACAGAGCTAGCTACGAGCAGTACTTC
CASSFDRASYEQYF
>TRBJ1-4|.|TRBV5-5|.
TGTGCCAGCAGCTTGCTTCCCGGGGGGTTTAATGAAAAACTGTTTTTT
CASSLLPGGFNEKLFF
>TRBJ2-3|.|TRBV7-2|.
TGTGCCAGCAGCTTACCGACTAGTCGGGCAGATACGCAGTATTTT
CASSLPTSRADTQYF
>TRBJ2-6|.|TRBV4-2|TRBD2
TGTGCCAGCGGCCCGGGGGGCTCTGGGGCCAACGTCCTGACTTTC
CASGPGGSGANVLTF
>TRBJ1-2|.|TRBV12-3/TRBV12-4|.
TGTGCCAGCAGTTTTGGTACAGGGAGTGGCTACACCTTC
CASSFGTGSGYTF
>TRBJ1-1|.|TRBV19|.
TGTGCCACCACCGACGGGGGGTGGATAGCTTTCTTT
CATTDGGWIAFF
>TRBJ1-4|.|TRBV2|TRBD1
TGTGCCAGCAGTTGGGACAGGGGGAATGAAAAACTGTTTTTT
CASSWDRGNEKLFF
>TRBJ2-1|once|TRBV30|.
TGTGCCTGCGGAGGGACTTACAATGAGCAGTTCTTC
CACGGTYNEQFF
>TRBJ1-1|.|TRBV13|.
TGTGCCAGCAGCCTGAGGGGGATAACTGAAGCTTTCTTT
CASSLRGITEAFF
>TRBJ2-7|.|TRBV5-8|TRBD1
TGTGCCAGCAGCTCCCCCCCCGGACAGGGAGTTTTCTACGAGCAGTACTTC
CASSSPPGQGVFYEQYF
>TRBJ1-1|.|TRBV28|TRBD1
TGTGCCAGCAGTTTAAGTACAGGGGGGGCTTTCTTT
CASSLSTGGAFF
>TRBJ1-1|.|TRBV6-5|.
TGTGCCAGCAGTTACTCGGGAGTGCCCACTGAAGCTTTCTTT
CASSYSGVPTEAFF
>TRBJ1-2|.|TRBV4-2|TRBD1
TGTGCCAGCAGCCAAGAGGCCAGGGGGAATAACTATGGCTACACCTTC
CASSQEARGNNYGYTF
>TRBJ1-1|.|TRBV7-9|.
TGTGCCAGCAGCCCAACCAGGTGGGGCACCACTGAAGCTTTCTTT
CASSPTRWGTTEAFF
>TRBJ1-3|.|TRBV6-5|TRBD1
TGTGCCAGCAGGAGGACAGGGGGCCCGGGAAACACCATATATTTT
CASRRTGGPGNTIYF
>TRBJ2-5|once|TRBV7-2|.
TGTGCCAGCAGTACCCTTGGGGTGGGGCGCCAAGAGACCCAGTACTTC
CASSTLGVGRQETQYF
>TRBJ1-6|.|TRBV5-4|TRBD1
TGTGCCAGCAGCTTGAAACAGGGGGAAAATTCACCCCTCCACTTT
CASSLKQGENSPLHF
>TRBJ1-3|.|TRBV27|.
TGTGCCAGCAACAGTACCCTCTCTGGAAACACCATATATTTT
CASNSTLSGNTIYF
>TRBJ1-2|.|TRBV6-5|TRBD1
TGTGCCAGCAGTTCACAGGGGGCCAACTATGGCTACACCTTC
CASSSQGANYGYTF
>TRBJ1-2|.|TRBV29-1|TRBD1
TGCAGCGTTGCAGGGGGCGTAGGCTATGGCTACACCTTC
CSVAGGVGYGYTF